Here is one T cell receptor beta chain with its context. Antigen: not known. This entry comes from a study of T cell responses to AZD1222 COVID-19 vaccine. The V segment lost 1 base and the J segment 4 bases; nucleotides outside the gene matches: 4. The germline CDR1 and CDR2 sequences are SGHRS and YFSETQ. This CDR3 contains 15 residues. Study-level results: In a largely white British group with more females than males, clonal diversity was possibly underestimated. An increase in Spike-specific TCR breadth and depth was observed after two AZD1222 doses. Scientists sampled the repertoires only once the peak T cell response had passed.

Generated by immunoSEQ multiplex PCR, the TCRdb table keeps only in-frame clones and is missing some. The sample carries 150,000 or so clones, 85% to 95% recorded once. This sequence originates from an adult in good health. V and J are TRBV5-1 and TRBJ2-3; 9 positions match TRBD2. The sample was peripheral blood, taken on day 0 of MenACWY control vaccination. The DNA of the CDR3 is TGCGCCAGCAGCTTGCGGCGGGGGGGCCCAGATACGCAGTATTTT. Protein product: CASSLRRGGPDTQYF.